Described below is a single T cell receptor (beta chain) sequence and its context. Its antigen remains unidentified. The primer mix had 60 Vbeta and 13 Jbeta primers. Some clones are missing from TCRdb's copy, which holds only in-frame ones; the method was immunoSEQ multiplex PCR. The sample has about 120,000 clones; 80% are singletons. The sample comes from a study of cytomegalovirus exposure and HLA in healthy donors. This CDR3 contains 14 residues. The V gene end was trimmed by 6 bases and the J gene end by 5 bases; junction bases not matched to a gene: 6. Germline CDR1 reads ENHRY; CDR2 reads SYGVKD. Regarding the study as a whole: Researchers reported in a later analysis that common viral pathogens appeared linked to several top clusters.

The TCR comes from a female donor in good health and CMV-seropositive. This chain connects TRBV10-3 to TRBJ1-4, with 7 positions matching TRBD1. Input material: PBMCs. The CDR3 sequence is CAISSGTENEKLFF. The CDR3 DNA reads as TGTGCCATCAGCTCCGGGACAGAAAATGAAAAACTGTTTTTT.